A single sample is the source of the 12 T cell receptor beta chains below, sequenced in a study of CD8+CD57+ T cells in acquired aplastic anemia. The patients chosen for sequencing had shown expansion of CD8+CD57+ cells (detected by flow cytometry). Profiling of TCR beta VDJ combinations and CDR3 sequences used genomic DNA as template. TCRdb processed the reads anew with MiXCR; each CDR3 protein has one entry. This sample has around 290,000 distinct CDR3 sequences, with approximately 60% found just once. The sequenced sample was sorted CD4+, CD8+, or CD8+CD57+ T cells (not recorded which) from PBMCs. These receptors were collected from a human donor with aplastic anemia.

In its sample, this clonotype was seen many times. The gene calls are TRBV6-6 and TRBJ1-5; TRBD1 agrees at 7 bases. The CDR3 is 14 residues long. Trimming cost V 7 bases and J 5 bases; bases outside gene matches: 8. Germline CDR1 reads MNHNY; CDR2 reads SVGAGI (reference sequence). The CDR3 region is CASIKGDSYQPQHF. CDR3 nucleotide sequence: TGTGCCAGCATCAAAGGGGACAGTTATCAGCCCCAGCATTTT.

The V and J genes are TRBV24-1 and TRBJ2-1, with D unclear. The CDR3 totals 13 residues. Germline-derived CDR1 and CDR2 are KGHDR and SFDVKD. Between the trimmed V and J ends, which lost 3 bases and 5 bases, there was a span of 7 bases. CDR3 DNA: TGTGCCACCAGTGATCACCCCCACAATGAGCAGTTCTTC. This translates into CATSDHPHNEQFF.

This clonotype showed up just a few times. The chain carries TRBV2 and TRBJ2-7, with unresolved D. CDR3 size: 13 residues. Between the trimmed V and J ends, which lost 1 base and 3 bases, there was a span of 7 bases. Germline loops: CDR1 SNHLY, CDR2 FYNNEI. The CDR3 loop is CASSEGTGYEQYF. The CDR3 nucleotides read TGTGCCAGCAGTGAAGGGACCGGCTACGAGCAGTACTTC.

The V gene is TRBV12-3 or TRBV12-4, the J gene TRBJ1-6, with 12 nucleotides matching TRBD1. Losses at the gene ends were 5 bases for V and 11 bases for J; bases not matched to a gene: 7. The CDR3 consists of 15 residues. Written as DNA, the CDR3 is TGTGCCAGCAGTCCGGGGACAGGGGGCGAGACACCCCTCCACTTT. Encoded protein: CASSPGTGGETPLHF.

The sample holds one count of this clonotype. The chain is built from TRBV5-1 and TRBJ2-7; 13 nucleotides agree with TRBD2. The germline V gene has CDR1 SGHRS and CDR2 YFSETQ. The CDR3 runs 14 residues. V trimming: 3 bases; J trimming: 6 bases; junction bases outside the gene matches: 3. The chain's CDR3 is CASSSGLAGAEQYF. For the CDR3, the DNA is TGCGCCAGCAGCTCAGGACTAGCGGGAGCCGAGCAGTACTTC.

This clonotype showed up just a few times. The CDR3, as DNA: TGTGCCAGCAGCTTAGGGCCGGGACTGAGCTCCTACGAGCAGTACTTC. Protein product: CASSLGPGLSSYEQYF. The rearrangement uses TRBV7-6 and TRBJ2-7; TRBD2 is a possible D gene (6 bases). CDR1 and CDR2 from the germline V gene are SGHVS and FNYEAQ. Trimming took off 1 base at V and 0 bases at J, with 13 bases between the two ends. There are 16 residues in the CDR3.

The chain employs TRBV14 and TRBJ2-7; D gene unclear. CDR1 is SGHDN, CDR2 FVKESK, per germline. V lost 9 bases and J 2 bases, leaving 20 bases between the germline ends. The CDR3 length is 15 residues. The DNA of the CDR3 is TGTGCCAGTAGTCCTACCTCGGCGGCCACCTACGAGCAGTACTTC. This sequence encodes CASSPTSAATYEQYF.

The chain joins TRBV24-1 to TRBJ1-2, with 7 nucleotides matching TRBD1. The V gene end was trimmed by 4 bases and the J gene end by 6 bases; junction bases not matched to a gene: 10. The germline CDR1 and CDR2 sequences are KGHDR and SFDVKD. This CDR3 region has 15 residues. The CDR3 loop reads CATSDIMTGWDGYTF. CDR3 DNA: TGTGCCACCAGTGACATAATGACAGGGTGGGATGGCTACACCTTC.

The DNA of the CDR3 is TGTGCCACCAGTGGTAGCGGGGGCCGGGTTTCTGAGCAGTTCTTC. Protein sequence: CATSGSGGRVSEQFF. The chain joins TRBV24-1 to TRBJ2-1; 9 bases match TRBD2. The ends lost 5 bases at V and 9 bases at J; junction bases unmatched: 10. The CDR3 contains 15 residues. Germline-derived CDR1 and CDR2 are KGHDR and SFDVKD.

This chain joins TRBV20-1 and TRBJ1-1; D is uncertain. V lost 3 bases to trimming and J lost 4 bases, with 12 bases between them. The CDR3 loop spans 13 amino acids. The germline gives CDR1 DFQATT, CDR2 SNEGSKA (reference sequence). CDR3 in DNA: TGCAGTGCTAGGCCGGGGAAGGGCACTGAAGCTTTCTTT. Translation gives CSARPGKGTEAFF.

This clonotype was seen many times. V usage is TRBV7-3 and J usage is TRBJ1-2, with TRBD1 identical over 10 bases. Germline CDR1 is SGHTA and CDR2 is FQGTGA. V shed 4 bases, J shed 8 bases, and the junction held 4 bases outside the gene matches. This CDR3 comprises 13 residues. DNA for the CDR3: TGTGCCAGCAGCTCCAGACAGGGGGCCGGCTACACCTTC. It codes for CASSSRQGAGYTF.

The chain is built from TRBV10-3 and TRBJ2-7, with D unresolved. The germline V gene encodes CDR1 ENHRY and CDR2 SYGVKD. The CDR3 totals 14 residues. V dropped 3 bases and J dropped 1 base, with 10 bases sitting between them. The CDR3 DNA reads as TGTGCCATCAGTGACACCGACATTTCCTACGAGCAGTACTTC. Its translation: CAISDTDISYEQYF.